This T cell receptor beta chain appears in the sequencing data of a study of T-cell memory formation after mild COVID-19. TCRdb itself ran the 5' RACE reads through MiXCR, one entry per CDR3 protein. The table shows fewer than 450,000 distinct CDR3 sequences, with around a fifth occurring only once. The TCR sequence derives from an adult woman who had mild COVID-19 (a few samples of this study predate the infection). Cell type and time point are not known. Source material: PBMCs or a T cell subset sorted from them (not recorded which).

The CDR3: CASMTGATNEKLFF. The CDR3 DNA is TGTGCCAGCATGACAGGGGCAACTAATGAAAAACTGTTTTTT. The chain employs TRBV6-1 and TRBJ1-4; 8 bases agree with TRBD1. The CDR3 consists of 14 residues. Per germline, CDR1 MNHNS and CDR2 SASEGT. V trimming: 7 bases; J trimming: 0 bases; junction bases outside the gene matches: 1.